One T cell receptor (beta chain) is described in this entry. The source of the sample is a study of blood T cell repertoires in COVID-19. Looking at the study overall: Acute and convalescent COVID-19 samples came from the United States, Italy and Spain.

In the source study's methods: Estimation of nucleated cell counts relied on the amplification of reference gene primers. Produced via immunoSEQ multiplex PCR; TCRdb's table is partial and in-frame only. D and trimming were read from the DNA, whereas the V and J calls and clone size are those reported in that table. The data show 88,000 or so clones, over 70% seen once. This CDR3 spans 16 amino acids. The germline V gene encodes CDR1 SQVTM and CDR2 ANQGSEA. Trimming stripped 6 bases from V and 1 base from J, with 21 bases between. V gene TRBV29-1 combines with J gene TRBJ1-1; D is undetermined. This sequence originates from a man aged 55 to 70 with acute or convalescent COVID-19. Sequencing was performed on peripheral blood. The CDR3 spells CSVPGDSTNRNTEAFF. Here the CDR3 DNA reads TGCAGCGTCCCGGGAGATTCAACCAACCGGAACACTGAAGCTTTCTTT. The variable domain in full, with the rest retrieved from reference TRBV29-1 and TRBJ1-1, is SAVISQKPSRDICQRGTSLTIQCQVDSQVTMMFWYRQQPGQSLTLIATANQGSEATYESGFVIDKFPISRPNLTFSTLTVSNMSPEDSSIYLCSVPGDSTNRNTEAFFGQGTRLTVV.